One sample yielded the 2 T cell receptor beta chains listed below, sequenced in a study of T cells in Graves' hyperthyroidism and ophthalmopathy. Amplification of TCR beta CDR3 regions was performed using RNA transcripts as template. The TCR CDR3 was amplified in a first-round RT-PCR using the HTBI primer set. Using its own MiXCR run on the multiplex PCR reads, TCRdb lists one record per CDR3 protein. The sample holds around 450,000 distinct CDR3 sequences, 12% to 15% seen once. Sequencing input: blood. These receptors all stem from a woman between 18 and 30 years old with Graves' hyperthyroidism.

This clonotype showed up just a few times. The chain links TRBV9 to TRBJ1-2; 8 bases map to TRBD1. Trimming removed 0 bases from V and 4 bases from J; junction bases left unmatched: 14. The germline CDR1 and CDR2 sequences are SGDLS and YYNGEE. The length of the CDR3 is 18 residues. The CDR3 nucleotides read TGTGCCAGCAGCGTAGTCCCGGAGATTAACAGGGGGGTCTATGGCTACACCTTC. Translating it yields CASSVVPEINRGVYGYTF.

This clonotype was seen a handful of times. The V call is TRBV15, the J call TRBJ2-3, with D perhaps matching TRBD2 (5 bases). Germline-derived CDR1 and CDR2 are LNHNV and YYDKDF (reference sequence). The CDR3 has 14 amino acids. V lost 0 bases and J 3 bases, leaving 7 bases between the germline ends. The DNA of the CDR3 is TGTGCCACCAGCAGAGATCGGACTACAGATACGCAGTATTTT. The encoded protein is CATSRDRTTDTQYF.